The rows below give T cell receptor beta chains drawn from one sample of a study of blood T cell repertoires in COVID-19. Assay: immunoSEQ multiplex PCR; the TCRdb copy retains only in-frame clones and omits some. The sample includes around 250,000 clones, 65% to 90% seen only once; the top ten take 15% to 18%. Sequencing was done on a sample of PBMCs or T cells enriched from blood (not recorded which). The receptors shown here come from a man aged 18 to 30 who had recovered from COVID-19. Each CDR3 is given with its conserved first and last residue. The order of the fields is clone size, V gene, D gene, J gene, CDR3 DNA, CDR3 protein. D genes are given only for firm matches. The size entry is marked missing in some rows and otherwise reads once, few, many or a size class.

size: -; V: TRBV11-3; D: -; J: TRBJ2-7; DNA: TGTGCCAGCAGCTCCAGCCATTTCGGCGGGGCGGAGCAGTACTTC; CDR3: CASSSSHFGGAEQYF
size: -; V: TRBV29-1; D: TRBD1; J: TRBJ1-4; DNA: TGCAGCGTTCAGGGGGAAAGTGAAAAACTGTTTTTT; CDR3: CSVQGESEKLFF
size: -; V: TRBV27; D: -; J: TRBJ1-1; DNA: TGTGCCAGCAGTTTAATAGAGGACACTGAAGCTTTCTTT; CDR3: CASSLIEDTEAFF
size: -; V: TRBV27; D: -; J: TRBJ1-5; DNA: TGTGCCAGCAGTTTATTCCGAGGCGATCAGCCCCAGCATTTT; CDR3: CASSLFRGDQPQHF
size: -; V: TRBV19; D: -; J: TRBJ2-2; DNA: TGTGCCAGTAGTCTCGGGAACACCGGGGAGCTGTTTTTT; CDR3: CASSLGNTGELFF
size: -; V: TRBV7-9; D: TRBD2; J: TRBJ2-1; DNA: TGTGCCAGCAGCCTTCTAGCGGGAGGCCACAATGAGCAGTTCTTC; CDR3: CASSLLAGGHNEQFF
size: -; V: TRBV28; D: -; J: TRBJ1-2; DNA: TGTGCCAGCAGTTCCCTCCCCGGCAGGAACTATGGCTACACCTTC; CDR3: CASSSLPGRNYGYTF
size: -; V: TRBV7-6; D: TRBD2; J: TRBJ2-2; DNA: TGTGCCAGCAGCGGGGGACTAGCGGGAGGCCGTTACACCGGGGAGCTGTTTTTT; CDR3: CASSGGLAGGRYTGELFF
size: -; V: TRBV25-1; D: -; J: TRBJ1-4; DNA: TGTGCCAGCAGTGGGGTTGGAGCTACAAATGAAAAACTGTTTTTT; CDR3: CASSGVGATNEKLFF
size: -; V: TRBV29-1; D: -; J: TRBJ1-1; DNA: TGCAGCGTCACCGGACAGAATCCTGTTAACACTGAAGCTTTCTTT; CDR3: CSVTGQNPVNTEAFF
size: -; V: TRBV2; D: -; J: TRBJ1-2; DNA: TGTGCCATCCTGGGGGGTTACTATGGCTACACCTTC; CDR3: CAILGGYYGYTF
size: -; V: TRBV5-1; D: TRBD2; J: TRBJ2-7; DNA: TGCGCCAGCAGCGGGGGACTAGCGGGAGTTGAGCAGTACTTC; CDR3: CASSGGLAGVEQYF
size: -; V: TRBV27; D: TRBD2; J: TRBJ2-7; DNA: TGTGCCAGCAGTTTACCAGGACTAGCGGAAAGCTCCTACGAGCAGTACTTC; CDR3: CASSLPGLAESSYEQYF
size: -; V: TRBV11-3; D: -; J: TRBJ2-7; DNA: TGTGCCAGCAGCTTACGGACAGCCTACGAGCAGTACTTC; CDR3: CASSLRTAYEQYF
size: -; V: TRBV6-5; D: TRBD1; J: TRBJ1-3; DNA: TGTGCCAGCAGTCCTTCAACAGGGGCGAGAAACACCATATATTTT; CDR3: CASSPSTGARNTIYF
size: -; V: TRBV25-1; D: TRBD1; J: TRBJ1-2; DNA: TGTGCCAGCAGTGGGATAGGGACAGGGGGCAACTATGGCTACACCTTC; CDR3: CASSGIGTGGNYGYTF
size: -; V: TRBV3-1/TRBV3-2; D: TRBD1; J: TRBJ1-1; DNA: TGTGCCAGCAGCCAACGGGACAGGGGTGGCACTGAAGCTTTCTTT; CDR3: CASSQRDRGGTEAFF
size: -; V: TRBV7-2; D: TRBD2; J: TRBJ2-1; DNA: TGTGCCAGCAGCTTAGCGCTGGGGCTAGCGGGACGCAATGAGCAGTTCTTC; CDR3: CASSLALGLAGRNEQFF
size: -; V: TRBV5-6; D: TRBD1; J: TRBJ1-2; DNA: TGTGCCAGCAGCTTGGGATTAACAGGGGGCCAGGAGCATGGCTACACCTTC; CDR3: CASSLGLTGGQEHGYTF
size: once; V: TRBV25-1; D: -; J: TRBJ1-3; DNA: TGTGCCAGCAGGCGGGGAGGGGTTGTCTCTGGAAACACCATATATTTT; CDR3: CASRRGGVVSGNTIYF
size: -; V: TRBV6-5; D: -; J: TRBJ2-1; DNA: TGTGCCAGCCGGGGGGCGCCCAGGGTTCAGTTCTTC; CDR3: CASRGAPRVQFF
size: -; V: TRBV5-1; D: TRBD1; J: TRBJ2-7; DNA: TGCGCCAGCAGCATCAAAGGACAGGGGGCCCCCTCACCCCTCTACGAGCAGTACTTC; CDR3: CASSIKGQGAPSPLYEQYF
size: -; V: TRBV9; D: TRBD2; J: TRBJ2-1; DNA: TGTGCCAGCAGCGAAGCGGGAGGGCCAATTGAGCAGTTCTTC; CDR3: CASSEAGGPIEQFF
size: -; V: TRBV2; D: TRBD1; J: TRBJ2-1; DNA: TGTGCCAGCAAAACGGACAGGACAGGTGACAATGAGCAGTTCTTC; CDR3: CASKTDRTGDNEQFF
size: -; V: TRBV25-1; D: TRBD2; J: TRBJ2-1; DNA: TGTGCCAGCAGGGGGACTAGCGGTTTTTACAATGAGCAGTTCTTC; CDR3: CASRGTSGFYNEQFF
size: once; V: TRBV27; D: TRBD2; J: TRBJ2-3; DNA: TGTGCCAGCAGCCTACTAGCGGGAGCAGATACGCAGTATTTT; CDR3: CASSLLAGADTQYF
size: -; V: TRBV29-1; D: TRBD1; J: TRBJ1-4; DNA: TGCAGCGCCGGGACAGGGGGTGAAAAACTGTTTTTT; CDR3: CSAGTGGEKLFF
size: -; V: TRBV19; D: TRBD2; J: TRBJ2-1; DNA: TGTGCCAGTAGTGCTCGACTAGCGGGAGCCTCCTACAATGAGCAGTTCTTC; CDR3: CASSARLAGASYNEQFF
size: -; V: TRBV30; D: -; J: TRBJ1-1; DNA: TGTGCCTGGAGTGTAGGGCCAGGGGCCAGGAACACTGAAGCTTTCTTT; CDR3: CAWSVGPGARNTEAFF
size: -; V: TRBV13; D: TRBD2; J: TRBJ2-5; DNA: TGTGCCAGCAGGGGGACTAGCTCAGAGACCCAGTACTTC; CDR3: CASRGTSSETQYF
size: -; V: TRBV11-2; D: -; J: TRBJ1-3; DNA: TGTGCCAGCAGCTCGGGGAACTCTGGAAACACCATATATTTT; CDR3: CASSSGNSGNTIYF
size: -; V: TRBV29-1; D: -; J: TRBJ2-5; DNA: TGCAGCTCACACGGACCCTCGCGGGCAGAGACCCAGTACTTC; CDR3: CSSHGPSRAETQYF
size: -; V: TRBV4-2; D: TRBD1; J: TRBJ1-3; DNA: TGTGCCAGCAGCCAACCCCAGACGGGACAGGGGATAACCATATATTTT; CDR3: CASSQPQTGQGITIYF
size: -; V: TRBV4-2; D: -; J: TRBJ1-2; DNA: TGTGCCAGCAGCCCACCCCCCAGGGCCTATCCCTACTATGGCTACACCTTC; CDR3: CASSPPPRAYPYYGYTF
size: -; V: TRBV28; D: TRBD2; J: TRBJ2-3; DNA: TGTGGCGATAGCGGGTGCACAGATACGCAGTATTTT; CDR3: CGDSGCTDTQYF
size: once; V: TRBV21-1; D: -; J: TRBJ2-1; DNA: TGTGCCAGCAGCAGAGGGACTTCATTTTCCGAGGATGAGCAGTTCTTC; CDR3: CASSRGTSFSEDEQFF
size: -; V: TRBV6-5; D: TRBD1; J: TRBJ1-5; DNA: TGTGCCAGCAGCTACGGACAGGGTGATCAGCCCCAGCATTTT; CDR3: CASSYGQGDQPQHF
size: -; V: TRBV7-2; D: TRBD2; J: TRBJ2-1; DNA: TGTGCCAGCAGCTTAGGGACTAGCGGGTACAATGAGCAGTTCTTC; CDR3: CASSLGTSGYNEQFF
size: few; V: TRBV2; D: TRBD1; J: TRBJ1-6; DNA: TGTGCCAGCAGTAGCCGGGACAGGAATTCACCCCTCCACTTT; CDR3: CASSSRDRNSPLHF
size: few; V: TRBV14; D: -; J: TRBJ1-2; DNA: TGTGCCAGCAGCCAAGTCCAGGGCTTATATGGCTACACCTTC; CDR3: CASSQVQGLYGYTF
size: -; V: TRBV3-1/TRBV3-2; D: -; J: TRBJ1-6; DNA: TGTGCCAGCAGACAAGACGTTCCGGCACGAGGGAATTCACCCCTCCACTTT; CDR3: CASRQDVPARGNSPLHF
size: -; V: TRBV19; D: TRBD2; J: TRBJ2-1; DNA: TGTGCCAGTAGTATAGAAGCGGGAGGATATAGTGAGCAGTTCTTC; CDR3: CASSIEAGGYSEQFF
size: -; V: TRBV5-1; D: TRBD2; J: TRBJ2-7; DNA: TGCGCCAGCAGTAAGCTAGCGGGAGAAGTACTCTACGAGCAGTACTTC; CDR3: CASSKLAGEVLYEQYF
size: -; V: TRBV4-1; D: TRBD1; J: TRBJ2-5; DNA: TGCGCCAGCAGCCACCGGGCCACAGGACAGGGTCAAGAGACCCAGTACTTC; CDR3: CASSHRATGQGQETQYF
size: -; V: TRBV30; D: -; J: TRBJ1-3; DNA: TGTGCCTGGAGTGTAACCCCGGGAGACACCATATATTTT; CDR3: CAWSVTPGDTIYF
size: -; V: TRBV28; D: TRBD1; J: TRBJ1-5; DNA: TGTGCCAGCAGTGGATCAGGGGGCCGTGGCAATCAGCCCCAGCATTTT; CDR3: CASSGSGGRGNQPQHF
size: few; V: TRBV4-1; D: TRBD1; J: TRBJ1-5; DNA: TGCGCCAGCAGCCAAACTAAGGGGACAGGGGGCAATCAGCCCCAGCATTTT; CDR3: CASSQTKGTGGNQPQHF
size: -; V: TRBV24-1; D: TRBD2; J: TRBJ2-3; DNA: TGTGCCACCAGGACGGGAGGGTTGACAGATACGCAGTATTTT; CDR3: CATRTGGLTDTQYF
size: -; V: TRBV6-4; D: TRBD1; J: TRBJ1-5; DNA: TGTGCCAGCAGTGATCGGGACGCGAACAGGGGGCCCCAGCATTTT; CDR3: CASSDRDANRGPQHF
size: -; V: TRBV7-9; D: TRBD1; J: TRBJ1-1; DNA: TGTGCCAGCAGCCTAGGGACAGGGAACACTGAAGCTTTCTTT; CDR3: CASSLGTGNTEAFF
size: -; V: TRBV28; D: TRBD2; J: TRBJ2-1; DNA: TGTGCCAGCACCTTCGGACGGGGGGACCCTCGTGGGAATGAGCAGTTCTTC; CDR3: CASTFGRGDPRGNEQFF
size: -; V: TRBV5-1; D: -; J: TRBJ1-3; DNA: TGCGCCAGCAGCTTGGGGCCGGGACTCGATGGAAACACCATATATTTT; CDR3: CASSLGPGLDGNTIYF
size: -; V: TRBV7-2; D: -; J: TRBJ2-1; DNA: TGTGCCAGCAGCGTAAAGTTTACAGGGCTAGAGCAGTTCTTC; CDR3: CASSVKFTGLEQFF
size: few; V: TRBV18; D: TRBD1; J: TRBJ1-1; DNA: TGTGCCAGCTCACCATTCCAGGGGGCGCTTGACACTGAAGCTTTCTTT; CDR3: CASSPFQGALDTEAFF
size: -; V: TRBV5-1; D: -; J: TRBJ1-3; DNA: TGCGCCAGCAGCGGTGGAGGGACCGGAAACACCATATATTTT; CDR3: CASSGGGTGNTIYF
size: -; V: TRBV6-6; D: -; J: TRBJ1-1; DNA: TGTGCCAGCAGTTACTCTTCGAGGGATGAAGCTTTCTTT; CDR3: CASSYSSRDEAFF
size: -; V: TRBV28; D: -; J: TRBJ1-2; DNA: TGTGCCAGCAGTTTATGGCTCGGGGGTTATGGCTACACCTTC; CDR3: CASSLWLGGYGYTF